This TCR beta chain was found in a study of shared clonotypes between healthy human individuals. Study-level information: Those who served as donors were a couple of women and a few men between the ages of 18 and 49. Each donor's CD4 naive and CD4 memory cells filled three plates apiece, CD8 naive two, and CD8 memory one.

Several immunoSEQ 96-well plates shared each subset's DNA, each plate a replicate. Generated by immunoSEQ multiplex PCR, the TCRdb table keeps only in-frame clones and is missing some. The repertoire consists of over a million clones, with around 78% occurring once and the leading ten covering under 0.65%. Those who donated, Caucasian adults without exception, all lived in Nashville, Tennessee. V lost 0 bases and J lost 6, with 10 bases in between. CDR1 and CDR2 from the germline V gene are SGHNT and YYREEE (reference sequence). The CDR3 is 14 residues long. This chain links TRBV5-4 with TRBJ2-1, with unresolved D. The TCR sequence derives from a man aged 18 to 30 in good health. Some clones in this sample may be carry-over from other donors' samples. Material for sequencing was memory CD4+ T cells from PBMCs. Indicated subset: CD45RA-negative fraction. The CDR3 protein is CASSLGYLVNEQFF. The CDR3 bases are TGTGCCAGCAGCTTGGGGTATCTAGTCAATGAGCAGTTCTTC.